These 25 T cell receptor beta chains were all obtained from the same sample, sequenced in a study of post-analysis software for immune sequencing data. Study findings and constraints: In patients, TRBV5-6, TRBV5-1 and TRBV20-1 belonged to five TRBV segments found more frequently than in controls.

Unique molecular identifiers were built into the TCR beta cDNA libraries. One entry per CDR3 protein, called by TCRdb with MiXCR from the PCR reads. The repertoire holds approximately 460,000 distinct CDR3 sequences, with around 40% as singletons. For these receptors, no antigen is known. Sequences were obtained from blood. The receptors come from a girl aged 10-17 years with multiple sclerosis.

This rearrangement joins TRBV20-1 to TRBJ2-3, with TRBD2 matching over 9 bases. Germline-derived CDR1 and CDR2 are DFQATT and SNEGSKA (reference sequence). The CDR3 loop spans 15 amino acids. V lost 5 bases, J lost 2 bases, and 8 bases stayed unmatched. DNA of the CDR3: TGCAGTGCTCCCCCCCTAGCGGGGCCCACAGATACGCAGTATTTT. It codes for CSAPPLAGPTDTQYF.

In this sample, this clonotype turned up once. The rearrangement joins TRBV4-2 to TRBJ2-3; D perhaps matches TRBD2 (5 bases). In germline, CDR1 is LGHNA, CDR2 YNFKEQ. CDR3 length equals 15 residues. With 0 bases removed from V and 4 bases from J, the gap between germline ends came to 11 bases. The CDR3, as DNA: TGTGCCAGCAGCCAAGACCGACAACTAGCAGATACGCAGTATTTT. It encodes CASSQDRQLADTQYF.

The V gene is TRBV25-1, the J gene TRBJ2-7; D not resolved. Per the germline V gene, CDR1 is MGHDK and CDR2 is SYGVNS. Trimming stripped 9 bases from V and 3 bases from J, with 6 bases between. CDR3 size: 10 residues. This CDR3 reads CASGVYEQYF. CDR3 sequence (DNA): TGTGCCAGTGGAGTCTACGAGCAGTACTTC.

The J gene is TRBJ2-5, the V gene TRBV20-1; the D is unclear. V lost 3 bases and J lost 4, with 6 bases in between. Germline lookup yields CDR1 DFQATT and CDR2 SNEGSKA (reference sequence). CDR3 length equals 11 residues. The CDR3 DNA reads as TGCAGTGCTAGTTACATAGAGACCCAGTACTTC. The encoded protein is CSASYIETQYF.

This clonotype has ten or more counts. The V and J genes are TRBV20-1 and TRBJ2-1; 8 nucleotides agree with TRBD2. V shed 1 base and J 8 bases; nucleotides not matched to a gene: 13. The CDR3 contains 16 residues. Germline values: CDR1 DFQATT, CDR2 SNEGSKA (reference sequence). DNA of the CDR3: TGCAGTGCTAGAGCCTTCAACCCAGCGGGAGAGGATGAGCAGTTCTTC. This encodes CSARAFNPAGEDEQFF.

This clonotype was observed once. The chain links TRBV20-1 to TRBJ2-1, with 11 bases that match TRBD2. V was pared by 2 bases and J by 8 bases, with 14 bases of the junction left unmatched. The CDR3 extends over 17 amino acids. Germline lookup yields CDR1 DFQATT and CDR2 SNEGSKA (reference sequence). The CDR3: CSARYPRRLAGGDEQFF. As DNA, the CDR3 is TGCAGTGCTAGATACCCAAGAAGGCTAGCGGGAGGAGATGAGCAGTTCTTC.

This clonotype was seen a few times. The CDR3: CASSPRTSLDQNIQYF. CDR3 nucleotide sequence: TGTGCCAGCAGCCCAAGGACTAGTCTGGATCAAAACATTCAGTACTTC. V and J are TRBV5-4 and TRBJ2-4; 7 bases match TRBD2. V shed 4 bases and J 5 bases; nucleotides not matched to a gene: 12. The germline CDR1 and CDR2 sequences are SGHNT and YYREEE (reference sequence). This CDR3 has 16 amino acids.

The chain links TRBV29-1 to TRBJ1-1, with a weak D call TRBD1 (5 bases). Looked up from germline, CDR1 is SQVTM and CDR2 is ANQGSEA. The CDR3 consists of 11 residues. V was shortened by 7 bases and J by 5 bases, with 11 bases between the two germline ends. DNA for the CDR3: TGCAGCGGGGACCGAGAAACTGAAGCTTTCTTT. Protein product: CSGDRETEAFF.

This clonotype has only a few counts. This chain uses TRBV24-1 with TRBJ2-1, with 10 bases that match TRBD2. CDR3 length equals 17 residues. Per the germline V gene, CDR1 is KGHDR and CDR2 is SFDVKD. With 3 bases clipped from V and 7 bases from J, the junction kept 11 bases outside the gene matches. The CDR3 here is CATSDTSAGGPLNEQFF. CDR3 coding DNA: TGTGCCACCAGTGATACCTCAGCGGGAGGGCCCTTGAATGAGCAGTTCTTC.

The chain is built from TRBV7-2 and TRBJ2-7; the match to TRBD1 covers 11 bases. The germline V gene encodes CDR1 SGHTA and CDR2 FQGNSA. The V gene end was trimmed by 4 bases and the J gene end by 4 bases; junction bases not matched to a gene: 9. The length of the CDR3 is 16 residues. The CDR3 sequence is CASSSSGGQGVYEQYF. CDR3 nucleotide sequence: TGTGCCAGCAGCTCTTCAGGGGGACAGGGGGTATACGAGCAGTACTTC.

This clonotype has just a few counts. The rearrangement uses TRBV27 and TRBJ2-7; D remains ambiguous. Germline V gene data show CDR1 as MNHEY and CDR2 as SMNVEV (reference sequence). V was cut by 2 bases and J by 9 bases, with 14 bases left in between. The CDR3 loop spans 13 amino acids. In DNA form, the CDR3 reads TGTGCCAGCAGTTTAAGCCCTCTACAAGGGCAGTACTTC. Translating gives CASSLSPLQGQYF.

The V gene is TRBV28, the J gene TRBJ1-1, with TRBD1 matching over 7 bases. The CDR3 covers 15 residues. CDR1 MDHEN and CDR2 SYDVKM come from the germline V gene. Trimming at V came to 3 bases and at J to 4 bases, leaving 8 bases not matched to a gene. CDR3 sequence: CASSFATGRTTEAFF. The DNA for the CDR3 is TGTGCCAGCAGTTTCGCGACAGGGAGGACCACTGAAGCTTTCTTT. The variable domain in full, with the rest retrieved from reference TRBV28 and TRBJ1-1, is DVKVTQSSRYLVKRTGEKVFLECVQDMDHENMFWYRQDPGLGLRLIYFSYDVKMKEKGDIPEGYSVSREKKERFSLILESASTNQTSMYLCASSFATGRTTEAFFGQGTRLTVV.

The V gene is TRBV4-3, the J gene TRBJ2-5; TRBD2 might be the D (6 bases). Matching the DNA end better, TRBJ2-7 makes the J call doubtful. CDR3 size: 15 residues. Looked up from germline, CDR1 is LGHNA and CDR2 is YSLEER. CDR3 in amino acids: CASSHSGTGEYEQYF. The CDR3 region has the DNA TGCGCCAGCAGCCATTCCGGGACTGGGGAATACGAGCAGTACTTC.

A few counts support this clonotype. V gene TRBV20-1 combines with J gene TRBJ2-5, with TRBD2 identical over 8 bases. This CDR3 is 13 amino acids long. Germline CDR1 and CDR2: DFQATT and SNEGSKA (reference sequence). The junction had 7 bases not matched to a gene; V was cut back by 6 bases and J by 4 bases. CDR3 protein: CSAIIAGIETQYF. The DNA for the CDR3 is TGCAGTGCCATCATAGCGGGGATAGAGACCCAGTACTTC.

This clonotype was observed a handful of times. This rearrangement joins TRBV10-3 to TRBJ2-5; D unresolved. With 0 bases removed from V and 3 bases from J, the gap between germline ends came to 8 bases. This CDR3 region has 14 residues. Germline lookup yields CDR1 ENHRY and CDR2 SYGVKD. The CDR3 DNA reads TGTGCCATCAGTGAGTCGACTGATAAAGAGACCCAGTACTTC. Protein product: CAISESTDKETQYF.

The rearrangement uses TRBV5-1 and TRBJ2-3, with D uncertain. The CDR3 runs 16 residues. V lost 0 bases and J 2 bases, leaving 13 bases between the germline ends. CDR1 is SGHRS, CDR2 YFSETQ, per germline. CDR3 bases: TGCGCCAGCAGCTTGGCCCGAGTCGGAGTCACAGATACGCAGTATTTT. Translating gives CASSLARVGVTDTQYF.

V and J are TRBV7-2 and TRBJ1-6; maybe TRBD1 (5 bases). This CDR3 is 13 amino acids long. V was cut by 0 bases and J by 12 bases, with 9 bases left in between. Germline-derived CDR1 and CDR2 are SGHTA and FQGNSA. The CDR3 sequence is CASSLAGTGPLHF. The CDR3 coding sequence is TGTGCCAGCAGCTTAGCGGGGACTGGACCCCTCCACTTT.

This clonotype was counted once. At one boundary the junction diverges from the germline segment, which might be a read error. The DNA for the CDR3 is TGTGCCGGCAGCTTAGTCCAGTTACAGTGGGGAGAGCAGTACTTC. It translates to CAGSLVQLQWGEQYF. This chain links TRBV11-2 with TRBJ2-7, with unresolved D. The CDR3 loop spans 15 amino acids. CDR1 SGHAT and CDR2 FQNNGV come from the germline V gene.

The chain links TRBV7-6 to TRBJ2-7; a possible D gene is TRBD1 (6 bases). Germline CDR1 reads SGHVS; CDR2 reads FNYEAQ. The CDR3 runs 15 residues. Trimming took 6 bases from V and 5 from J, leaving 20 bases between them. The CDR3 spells CASSFSAQGTHEQYF. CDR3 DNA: TGTGCCAGCAGTTTTAGCGCCCAGGGGACCCACGAGCAGTACTTC.

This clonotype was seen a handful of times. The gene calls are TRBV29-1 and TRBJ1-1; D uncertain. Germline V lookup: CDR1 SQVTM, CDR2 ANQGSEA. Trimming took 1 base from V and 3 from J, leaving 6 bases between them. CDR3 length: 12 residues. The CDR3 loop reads CSVEGVDTEAFF. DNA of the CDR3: TGCAGCGTTGAAGGTGTGGACACTGAAGCTTTCTTT. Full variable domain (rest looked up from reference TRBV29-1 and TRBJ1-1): SAVISQKPSRDICQRGTSLTIQCQVDSQVTMMFWYRQQPGQSLTLIATANQGSEATYESGFVIDKFPISRPNLTFSTLTVSNMSPEDSSIYLCSVEGVDTEAFFGQGTRLTVV.

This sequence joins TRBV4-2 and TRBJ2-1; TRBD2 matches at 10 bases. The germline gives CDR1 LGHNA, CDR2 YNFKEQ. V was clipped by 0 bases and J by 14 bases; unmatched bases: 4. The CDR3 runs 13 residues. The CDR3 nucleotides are TGTGCCAGCAGCCAAGATCGGAGCGGGAGGGAGTTCTTC. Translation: CASSQDRSGREFF.

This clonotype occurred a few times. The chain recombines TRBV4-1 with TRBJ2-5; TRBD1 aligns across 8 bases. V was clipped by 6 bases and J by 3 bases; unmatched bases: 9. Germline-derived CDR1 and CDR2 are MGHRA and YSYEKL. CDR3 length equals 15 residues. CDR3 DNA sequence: TGCGCCAGCAGACTGACAGGGGCGATGAAAGAGACCCAGTACTTC. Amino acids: CASRLTGAMKETQYF.

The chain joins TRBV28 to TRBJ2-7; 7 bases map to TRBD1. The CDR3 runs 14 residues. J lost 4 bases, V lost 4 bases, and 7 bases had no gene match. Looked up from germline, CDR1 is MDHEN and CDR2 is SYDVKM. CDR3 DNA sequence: TGTGCCAGCAGTTCTATAACAGGGGTGTACGAGCAGTACTTC. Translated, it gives CASSSITGVYEQYF.

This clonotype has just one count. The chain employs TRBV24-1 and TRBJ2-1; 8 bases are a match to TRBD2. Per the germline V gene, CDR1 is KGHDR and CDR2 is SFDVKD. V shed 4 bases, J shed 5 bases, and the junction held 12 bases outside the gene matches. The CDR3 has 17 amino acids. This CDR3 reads CATSDPATSGQNNEQFF. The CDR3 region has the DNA TGTGCCACCAGTGACCCTGCTACTAGCGGACAAAACAATGAGCAGTTCTTC.

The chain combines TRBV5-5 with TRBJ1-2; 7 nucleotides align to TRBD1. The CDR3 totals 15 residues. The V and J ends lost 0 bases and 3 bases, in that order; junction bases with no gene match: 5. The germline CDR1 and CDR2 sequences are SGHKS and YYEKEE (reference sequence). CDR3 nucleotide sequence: TGTGCCAGCAGCTTGGGACAGGGCATGGACTATGGCTACACCTTC. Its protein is CASSLGQGMDYGYTF.